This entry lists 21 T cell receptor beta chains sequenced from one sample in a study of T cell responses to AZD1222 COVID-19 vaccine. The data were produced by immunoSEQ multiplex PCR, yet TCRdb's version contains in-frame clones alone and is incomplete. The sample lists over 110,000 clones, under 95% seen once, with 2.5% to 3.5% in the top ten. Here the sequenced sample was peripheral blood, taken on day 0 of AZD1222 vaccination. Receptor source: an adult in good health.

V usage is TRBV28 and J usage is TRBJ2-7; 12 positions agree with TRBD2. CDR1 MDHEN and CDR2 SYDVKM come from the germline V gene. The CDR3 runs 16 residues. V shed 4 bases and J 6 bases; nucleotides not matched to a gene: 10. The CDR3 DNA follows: TGTGCCAGCAGTTCCCCGGCGACTAGCGGGAGCGGCGAGCAGTACTTC. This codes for CASSSPATSGSGEQYF.

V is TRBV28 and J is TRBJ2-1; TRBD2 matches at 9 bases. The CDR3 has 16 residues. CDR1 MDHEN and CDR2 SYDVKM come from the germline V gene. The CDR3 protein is CASGGVMGFSYNEQFF. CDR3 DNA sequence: TGTGCTAGCGGGGGTGTAATGGGCTTCTCCTACAATGAGCAGTTCTTC.

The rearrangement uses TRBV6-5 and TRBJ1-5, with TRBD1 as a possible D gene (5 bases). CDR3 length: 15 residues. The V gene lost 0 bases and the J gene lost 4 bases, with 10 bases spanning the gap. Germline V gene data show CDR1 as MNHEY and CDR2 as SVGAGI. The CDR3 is CASSYSMAGNQPQHF. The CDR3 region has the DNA TGTGCCAGCAGTTACTCGATGGCAGGGAATCAGCCCCAGCATTTT.

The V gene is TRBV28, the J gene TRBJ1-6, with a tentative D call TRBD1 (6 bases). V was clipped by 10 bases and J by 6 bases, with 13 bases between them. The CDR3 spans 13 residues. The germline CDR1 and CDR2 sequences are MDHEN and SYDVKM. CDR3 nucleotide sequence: TGTGCCAATGGAGGGGGTGTTAATTCACCCCTCCACTTT. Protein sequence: CANGGGVNSPLHF. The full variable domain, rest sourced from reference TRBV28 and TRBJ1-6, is DVKVTQSSRYLVKRTGEKVFLECVQDMDHENMFWYRQDPGLGLRLIYFSYDVKMKEKGDIPEGYSVSREKKERFSLILESASTNQTSMYLCANGGGVNSPLHFGNGTRLTVT.

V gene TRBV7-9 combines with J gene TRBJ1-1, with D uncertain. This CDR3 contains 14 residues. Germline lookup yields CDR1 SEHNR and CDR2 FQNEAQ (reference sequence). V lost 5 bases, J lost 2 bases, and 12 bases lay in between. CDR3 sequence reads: CASSDRTSNTEAFF. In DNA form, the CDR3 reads TGTGCCAGCAGCGATAGGACTTCAAACACTGAAGCTTTCTTT. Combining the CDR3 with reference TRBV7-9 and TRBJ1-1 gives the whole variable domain DTGVSQNPRHKITKRGQNVTFRCDPISEHNRLYWYRQTLGQGPEFLTYFQNEAQLEKSRLLSDRFSAERPKGSFSTLEIQRTEQGDSAMYLCASSDRTSNTEAFFGQGTRLTVV.

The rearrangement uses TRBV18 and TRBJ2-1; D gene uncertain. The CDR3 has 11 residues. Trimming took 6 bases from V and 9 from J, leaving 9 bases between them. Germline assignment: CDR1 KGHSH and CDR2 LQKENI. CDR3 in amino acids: CASSAIGEQFF. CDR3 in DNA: TGTGCCAGCTCGGCGATCGGTGAGCAGTTCTTC.

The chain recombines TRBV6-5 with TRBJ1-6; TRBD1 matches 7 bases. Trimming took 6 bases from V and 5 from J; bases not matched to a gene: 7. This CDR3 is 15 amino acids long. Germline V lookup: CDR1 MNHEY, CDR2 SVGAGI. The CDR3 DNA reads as TGTGCCAGCAGCCCCGGGACAGCAAATAATTCACCCCTCCACTTT. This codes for CASSPGTANNSPLHF.

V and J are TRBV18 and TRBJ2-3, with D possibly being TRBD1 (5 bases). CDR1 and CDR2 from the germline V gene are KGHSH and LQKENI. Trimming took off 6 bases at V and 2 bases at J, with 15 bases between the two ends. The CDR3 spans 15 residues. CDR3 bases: TGTGCCAGCTCGAGTTTGCGACAGCCCACAGATACGCAGTATTTT. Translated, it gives CASSSLRQPTDTQYF. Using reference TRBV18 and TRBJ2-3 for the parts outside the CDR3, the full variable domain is NAGVMQNPRHLVRRRGQEARLRCSPMKGHSHVYWYRQLPEEGLKFMVYLQKENIIDESGMPKERFSAEFPKEGPSILRIQQVVRGDSAAYFCASSSLRQPTDTQYFGPGTRLTVL.

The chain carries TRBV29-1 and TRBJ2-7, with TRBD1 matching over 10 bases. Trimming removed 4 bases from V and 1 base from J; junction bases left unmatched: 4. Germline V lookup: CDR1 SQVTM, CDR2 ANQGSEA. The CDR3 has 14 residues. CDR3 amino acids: CSVAGTGVSYEQYF. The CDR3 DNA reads TGCAGCGTTGCTGGGACAGGGGTTTCCTACGAGCAGTACTTC.

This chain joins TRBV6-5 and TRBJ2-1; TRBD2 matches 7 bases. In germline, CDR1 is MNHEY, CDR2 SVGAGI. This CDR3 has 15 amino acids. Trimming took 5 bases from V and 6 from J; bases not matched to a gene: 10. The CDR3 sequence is CASSPRDYRGNEQFF. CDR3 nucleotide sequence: TGTGCCAGCAGTCCGAGGGACTACCGCGGCAATGAGCAGTTCTTC.

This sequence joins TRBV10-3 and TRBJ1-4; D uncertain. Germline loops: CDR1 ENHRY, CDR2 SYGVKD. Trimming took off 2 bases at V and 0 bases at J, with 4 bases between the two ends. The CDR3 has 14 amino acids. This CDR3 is CAISETATNEKLFF. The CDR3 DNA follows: TGTGCCATCAGTGAGACAGCAACTAATGAAAAACTGTTTTTT.

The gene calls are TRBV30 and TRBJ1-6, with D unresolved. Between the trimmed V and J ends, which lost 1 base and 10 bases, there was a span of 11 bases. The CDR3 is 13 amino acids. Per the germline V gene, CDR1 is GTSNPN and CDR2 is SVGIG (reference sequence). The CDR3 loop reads CAWSGQPRSPLHF. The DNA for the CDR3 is TGTGCCTGGAGTGGGCAGCCACGGTCACCCCTCCACTTT.

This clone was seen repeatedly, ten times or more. CDR3 protein: CGPDGFYYGYTF. The CDR3 coding sequence is TGTGGGCCAGACGGATTCTACTATGGCTACACCTTC. The chain combines TRBV30 with TRBJ1-2; D unresolved. The CDR3 covers 12 residues. CDR1 GTSNPN and CDR2 SVGIG come from the germline V gene (reference sequence).

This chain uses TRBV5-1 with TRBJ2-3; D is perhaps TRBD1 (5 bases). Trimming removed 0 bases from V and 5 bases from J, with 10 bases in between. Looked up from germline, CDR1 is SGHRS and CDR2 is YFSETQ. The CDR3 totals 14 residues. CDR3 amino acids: CASSLGGQGDTQYF. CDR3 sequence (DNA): TGCGCCAGCAGCTTGGGTGGGCAGGGAGATACGCAGTATTTT.

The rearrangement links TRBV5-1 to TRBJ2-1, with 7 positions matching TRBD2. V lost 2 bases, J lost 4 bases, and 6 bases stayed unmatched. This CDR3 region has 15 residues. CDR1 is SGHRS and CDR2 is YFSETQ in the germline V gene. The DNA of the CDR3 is TGCGCCAGCAGCTTTGTAGCGGGTCCGTACAATGAGCAGTTCTTC. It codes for CASSFVAGPYNEQFF.

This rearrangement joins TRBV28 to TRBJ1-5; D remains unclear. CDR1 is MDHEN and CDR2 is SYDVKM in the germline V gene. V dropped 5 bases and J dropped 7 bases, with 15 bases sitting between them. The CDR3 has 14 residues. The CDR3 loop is CASSQRWTGQPQHF. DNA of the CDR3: TGTGCCAGCAGTCAAAGGTGGACCGGCCAGCCCCAGCATTTT.

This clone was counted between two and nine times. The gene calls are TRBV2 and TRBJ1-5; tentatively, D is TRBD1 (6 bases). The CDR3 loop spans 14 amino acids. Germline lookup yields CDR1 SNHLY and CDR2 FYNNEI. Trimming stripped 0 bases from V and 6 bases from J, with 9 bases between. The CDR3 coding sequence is TGTGCCAGCAGTGAAGCAGGGGGTGGTCAGCCCCAGCATTTT. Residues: CASSEAGGGQPQHF. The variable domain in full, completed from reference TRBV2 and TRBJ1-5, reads EPEVTQTPSHQVTQMGQEVILRCVPISNHLYFYWYRQILGQKVEFLVSFYNNEISEKSEIFDDQFSVERPDGSNFTLKIRSTKLEDSAMYFCASSEAGGGQPQHFGDGTRLSIL.

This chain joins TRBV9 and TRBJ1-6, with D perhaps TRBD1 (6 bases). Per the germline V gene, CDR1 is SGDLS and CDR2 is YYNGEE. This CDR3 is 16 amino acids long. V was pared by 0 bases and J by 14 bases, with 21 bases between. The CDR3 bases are TGTGCCAGCAGCGTAGGTGGAGGGGGTGAATTCAAGTCCCTCCACTTT. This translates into CASSVGGGGEFKSLHF.

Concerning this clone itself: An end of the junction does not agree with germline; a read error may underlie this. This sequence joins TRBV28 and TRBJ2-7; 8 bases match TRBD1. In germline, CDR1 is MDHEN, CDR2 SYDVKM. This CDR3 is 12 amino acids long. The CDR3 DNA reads TGTGCCAGCAGTTTTGGCAGTCGGGGACAGGACTTC. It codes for CASSFGSRGQDF.

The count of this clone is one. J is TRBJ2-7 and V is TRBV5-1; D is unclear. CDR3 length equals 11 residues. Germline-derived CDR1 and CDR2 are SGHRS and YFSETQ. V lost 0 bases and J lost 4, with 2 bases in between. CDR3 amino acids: CASSLGYEQYF. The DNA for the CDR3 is TGCGCCAGCAGCTTGGGGTACGAGCAGTACTTC.

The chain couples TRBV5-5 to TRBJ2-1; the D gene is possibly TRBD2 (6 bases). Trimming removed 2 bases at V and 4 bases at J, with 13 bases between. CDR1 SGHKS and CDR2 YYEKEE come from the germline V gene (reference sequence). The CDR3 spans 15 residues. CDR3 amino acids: CASSFRRDWYNEQFF. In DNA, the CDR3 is TGTGCCAGCAGCTTTAGGCGGGATTGGTACAATGAGCAGTTCTTC.